Presented here are 8 T cell receptor beta chains from one specimen sequenced in a study of Tregs in tolerant kidney transplant recipients. Recipients received nonmyeloablative bone marrow transplants from related graft donors, with transient mixed chimerism. Sequencing used immunoSEQ multiplex PCR; TCRdb keeps in-frame clones, though not all of them. The repertoire table contains some 30,000 clones. Sequenced here: CD4+ T cells from blood (PBMCs), sampled 24 months after the transplant. The receptors come from a human patient who received a combined kidney and bone marrow transplant. These T cells may partly come from the graft donor.

With regard to this clone: The read comes to an end 3 residues before the CDR3 does, leaving the germline J gene to fill in the end. The chain recombines TRBV6-1 with TRBJ1-1; TRBD1 is a possible D gene (5 bases). Germline CDR1 MNHNS, CDR2 SASEGT. V gave up 2 bases and J gave up 0 bases, with 19 bases separating them. CDR3 length: 18 amino acids. CDR3: CASSEFVWGRRMNTEAFF. The DNA read from the CDR3 is TGTGCCAGCAGTGAATTCGTGTGGGGCCGGAGAATGAACACTGAA.

Concerning this clone itself: The CDR3 end falls 3 residues outside the read, so it is completed with the germline J gene. V usage is TRBV30 and J usage is TRBJ1-3, with D perhaps matching TRBD1 (6 bases). The ends were cut back, 1 base at V and 3 bases at J, with 7 bases in the middle. Per the germline V gene, CDR1 is GTSNPN and CDR2 is SVGIG (reference sequence). The length of the CDR3 is 13 residues. The CDR3 sequence is CAWSGGHGNTIYF. The CDR3 bases that were read are TGTGCCTGGAGTGGGGGGCATGGAAACACC.

Remarks on this clone: The read is 3 residues too short to cover the CDR3 end, so that end is filled in from the germline J gene. This sequence joins TRBV20-1 and TRBJ1-5; no firm D call. This CDR3 is built from 12 residues. Trimming took off 5 bases at V and 4 bases at J, with 9 bases between the two ends. In germline, CDR1 is DFQATT, CDR2 SNEGSKA (reference sequence). The CDR3 reads CSAPGRNQPQHF. CDR3 DNA, as far as it was read: TGCAGTGCTCCGGGGAGGAATCAGCCC.

As regards this clone: The CDR3 extends 3 residues past the end of the read, so its final part is completed from the germline J gene. V and J are TRBV5-4 and TRBJ1-2; 9 bases map to TRBD1. Per germline, CDR1 SGHNT and CDR2 YYREEE (reference sequence). CDR3 length equals 14 residues. With V trimmed by 5 bases and J by 5 bases, 7 bases remained unmatched. The DNA read from the CDR3 is TGTGCCAGCAGACTTACAGGGGGCGCTTATGGC. Amino acids: CASRLTGGAYG. The whole CDR3 protein reads CASRLTGGAYGYTF. The full variable domain, in which reference TRBV5-4 and TRBJ1-2 provide the parts outside the CDR3, is ETGVTQSPTHLIKTRGQQVTLRCSSQSGHNTVSWYQQALGQGPQFIFQYYREEENGRGNFPPRFSGLQFPNYSSELNVNALELDDSALYLCASRLTGGAYGYTFGSGTRLTVV.

Points on this clone: The read comes to an end 3 residues before the CDR3 does, leaving the germline J gene to fill in the end. The chain links TRBV28 to TRBJ1-5, with 7 positions matching TRBD1. J gave up 3 bases and V 6 bases, and 8 bases lay outside the gene matches. CDR1 and CDR2 from the germline V gene are MDHEN and SYDVKM. The CDR3 is made up of 15 amino acids. Incomplete CDR3 DNA: TGTGCCAGCAGCTTACAGGGGAATACCAATCAGCCC. This sequence encodes CASSLQGNTNQP. In full, the CDR3 is CASSLQGNTNQPQHF.

About this clone itself: The read terminates 3 residues before the CDR3 end, so the remaining end is supplied by the germline J gene. The rearrangement uses TRBV29-1 and TRBJ1-1; unclear D gene. CDR1 and CDR2 (germline): SQVTM, ANQGSEA. The germline V and J ends were trimmed by 4 bases and 6 bases, with 12 bases remaining between them. CDR3 length: 12 amino acids. The CDR3 is CSVVISSPEAFF. Partial CDR3 DNA: TGCAGCGTTGTTATCAGTAGCCCTGAA.

Details on this clone: The junction differs from germline at one of its ends, possibly a read error. The sample has other DNA sequences that encode this CDR3 too. This CDR3 is CASSDSFNTEAFF. The CDR3 DNA, read in part, is TGCGCCAGCAGTGACAGTTTTAACACTGAA. The rearrangement joins TRBV6-1 to TRBJ1-1, with TRBD1 as a possible D gene (5 bases). From the germline J gene comes the end of the CDR3, since the read stops 3 residues before it. The CDR3 sequence is 13 residues long. Germline V gene data show CDR1 as MNHNS and CDR2 as SASEGT.

About this clone itself: The CDR3 goes on 3 residues after the read ends, and that part is filled in from the germline J gene. The J gene is TRBJ2-7, the V gene TRBV5-1; 16 nucleotides line up with TRBD2. J gave up 1 base and V 2 bases, and 15 bases lay outside the gene matches. Germline CDR1 and CDR2: SGHRS and YFSETQ. The CDR3 extends over 21 amino acids. The sequenced part of the CDR3 DNA is TGCGCCAGCAGCTTCACCCCGCTAACCTCGGGACTAGCGGGAGGGTCCTACGAG. The encoded protein is CASSFTPLTSGLAGGSYE. The full CDR3 sequence reads CASSFTPLTSGLAGGSYEQYF.